These T cell receptor beta chains were read from a single sample in a study of T cell responses to AZD1222 COVID-19 vaccine. TCRdb's copy holds only in-frame clones and misses some; the assay was immunoSEQ multiplex PCR. Among 95,000 to 150,000 clones, roughly 90% were seen once, and the ten largest hold around 15%. The source material was peripheral blood, sampled on day 0 of AZD1222 vaccination. These receptors were taken from an adult in good health. Both conserved end residues are part of each CDR3. D genes are given only for firm matches. Only some rows state a clone size, as once, few, many or a class for expanded clones.

TRBJ1-2 | once | - | TRBV2 | CASSEAVPGEASGYTF | TGTGCCAGCAGTGAAGCGGTCCCCGGAGAGGCTTCTGGCTACACCTTC
TRBJ1-1 | - | - | TRBV28 | CASSFQGPNTEAFF | TGTGCCAGCAGTTTCCAGGGCCCGAACACTGAAGCTTTCTTT
TRBJ1-2 | - | TRBD1 | TRBV3-1/TRBV3-2 | CASSHETGTGYTF | TGTGCCAGCAGCCACGAGACAGGGACTGGCTACACCTTC
TRBJ1-1 | - | - | TRBV7-9 | CASSWAGIMNTEAFF | TGTGCCAGCAGCTGGGCAGGGATAATGAACACTGAAGCTTTCTTT
TRBJ1-2 | - | - | TRBV28 | CASSSLRGYTF | TGTGCCAGCAGCTCTTTACGAGGCTACACCTTC
TRBJ2-3 | once | - | TRBV19 | CASSIGTPSTDTQYF | TGTGCCAGTAGTATTGGCACCCCTAGCACAGATACGCAGTATTTT
TRBJ1-1 | - | TRBD1 | TRBV29-1 | CSADRGLGEAFF | TGCAGCGCTGACAGGGGGCTGGGTGAAGCTTTCTTT
TRBJ2-1 | - | TRBD2 | TRBV7-2 | CASSPGLAGVTGTNEQFF | TGTGCCAGCAGCCCGGGACTAGCGGGGGTGACCGGTACGAATGAGCAGTTCTTC
TRBJ2-7 | - | - | TRBV27 | CASSLRGVSYEQYF | TGTGCCAGCAGTTTAAGGGGGGTCTCCTACGAGCAGTACTTC
TRBJ1-2 | - | - | TRBV19 | CASSIGSNYGYTF | TGTGCCAGTAGTATTGGGAGTAACTATGGCTACACCTTC
TRBJ1-1 | - | - | TRBV5-1 | CASSLARQGNTEAFF | TGCGCCAGCAGCTTGGCGCGGCAGGGGAACACTGAAGCTTTCTTT
TRBJ1-5 | - | - | TRBV7-2 | CASSLVVGAKNQPQHF | TGTGCCAGCAGCTTAGTGGTAGGGGCTAAGAATCAGCCCCAGCATTTT
TRBJ2-3 | - | - | TRBV7-8 | CASSFGVDTQYF | TGTGCCAGCAGCTTTGGGGTCGATACGCAGTATTTT
TRBJ2-7 | once | - | TRBV30 | CAWSIGYEQYF | TGTGCCTGGAGTATCGGCTACGAGCAGTACTTC
TRBJ1-1 | - | - | TRBV15 | CATSSALNTEAFF | TGTGCCACCAGCTCAGCATTGAACACTGAAGCTTTCTTT
TRBJ1-1 | - | - | TRBV28 | CASRPGLRTEAFF | TGTGCCAGCAGGCCGGGACTGCGGACTGAAGCTTTCTTT
TRBJ2-7 | - | TRBD1 | TRBV4-3 | CASSQDEGQGYEQYF | TGCGCCAGCAGCCAAGACGAGGGACAGGGTTACGAGCAGTACTTC
TRBJ2-2 | - | - | TRBV6-6 | CASSYSAVNTGELFF | TGTGCCAGCAGTTACTCAGCCGTTAACACCGGGGAGCTGTTTTTT
TRBJ2-5 | - | TRBD2 | TRBV19 | CASSGTSGNRETQYF | TGTGCCAGTAGCGGGACTAGCGGGAATCGAGAGACCCAGTACTTC
TRBJ1-1 | once | - | TRBV19 | CASSTGGQNTEAFF | TGTGCCAGTAGTACCGGAGGACAGAACACTGAAGCTTTCTTT
TRBJ2-1 | - | - | TRBV21-1 | CASSKVDGRSYNEQFF | TGTGCCAGCAGCAAAGTCGACGGGCGGTCCTACAATGAGCAGTTCTTC
TRBJ1-4 | once | TRBD1 | TRBV5-4 | CASSRDRGGRNEKLFF | TGTGCCAGCAGCAGGGACAGAGGGGGCCGTAATGAAAAACTGTTTTTT
TRBJ1-4 | once | TRBD1 | TRBV5-4 | CASSPRQGRGEKLFF | TGTGCCAGCAGCCCAAGACAGGGACGAGGTGAAAAACTGTTTTTT
TRBJ1-5 | - | - | TRBV28 | CASSPWTPGEGNQPQHF | TGTGCCAGCAGTCCTTGGACACCAGGTGAGGGCAATCAGCCCCAGCATTTT
TRBJ2-7 | once | - | TRBV29-1 | CSVEDSSYEQYF | TGCAGCGTTGAAGACAGCTCCTACGAGCAGTACTTC
TRBJ2-3 | - | - | TRBV9 | CASTDRRESTDTQYF | TGTGCCAGCACCGACAGGCGGGAGTCCACAGATACGCAGTATTTT